Listed below are T cell receptor beta chains from one sample, sequenced in a study of OX40 agonist ivuxolimab in advanced cancers. Assay used: immunoSEQ multiplex PCR; TCRdb lists only in-frame clones, some missing. The data hold 55,000 to 90,000 clones, with 80% to 90% observed a single time. The sequences come from CD4+ or CD8+ T cells sorted from blood, collected in a trial of the OX40 agonist ivuxolimab. These receptors came from an adult with an advanced solid tumor such as melanoma, head and neck, liver or kidney cancer. Both conserved end residues are part of each CDR3. A D gene is named only where the DNA matches it firmly. The listing skips clone size in some rows; elsewhere it reads once, few, many or a size class.

v_call: TRBV18; d_call: NA; cdr3_length: 14; clone_size: NA; j_call: TRBJ2-1; cdr3_aa: CASSPLRGYNEQFF; cdr3_nt: TGTGCCAGCTCTCCCCTCCGGGGTTACAATGAGCAGTTCTTC
v_call: TRBV30; d_call: TRBD1; cdr3_length: 14; clone_size: NA; j_call: TRBJ1-5; cdr3_aa: CAWSVGQGGQPQHF; cdr3_nt: TGTGCCTGGAGTGTAGGGCAGGGGGGGCAGCCCCAGCATTTT
v_call: TRBV28; d_call: NA; cdr3_length: 12; clone_size: NA; j_call: TRBJ1-3; cdr3_aa: CASSLGGDTIYF; cdr3_nt: TGTGCCAGCAGTTTGGGGGGAGACACCATATATTTT
v_call: TRBV30; d_call: TRBD1; cdr3_length: 15; clone_size: NA; j_call: TRBJ1-5; cdr3_aa: CAWRRGTGGGQPQHF; cdr3_nt: TGTGCCTGGAGGCGGGGGACAGGGGGCGGGCAGCCCCAGCATTTT
v_call: TRBV30; d_call: NA; cdr3_length: 15; clone_size: NA; j_call: TRBJ1-4; cdr3_aa: CAWSLAGPTNEKLFF; cdr3_nt: TGTGCCTGGAGCTTGGCGGGACCCACTAATGAAAAACTGTTTTTT
v_call: TRBV5-1; d_call: TRBD1; cdr3_length: 15; clone_size: once; j_call: TRBJ1-5; cdr3_aa: CASSLLGDRGQPQHF; cdr3_nt: TGCGCCAGCAGCCTACTTGGGGACAGGGGTCAGCCCCAGCATTTT
v_call: TRBV4-3; d_call: NA; cdr3_length: 14; clone_size: NA; j_call: TRBJ2-1; cdr3_aa: CASSQVSGANEQFF; cdr3_nt: TGCGCCAGCAGCCAAGTATCAGGGGCGAATGAGCAGTTCTTC
v_call: TRBV7-9; d_call: TRBD1; cdr3_length: 16; clone_size: NA; j_call: TRBJ1-2; cdr3_aa: CASSLAGTGGLNGYTF; cdr3_nt: TGTGCCAGCAGCTTAGCCGGGACAGGGGGGTTAAATGGCTACACCTTC
v_call: TRBV6-1; d_call: TRBD1; cdr3_length: 13; clone_size: NA; j_call: TRBJ1-2; cdr3_aa: CASSGTGGAGYTF; cdr3_nt: TGTGCCAGCAGTGGGACAGGGGGCGCTGGCTACACCTTC
v_call: TRBV25-1; d_call: NA; cdr3_length: 14; clone_size: NA; j_call: TRBJ1-2; cdr3_aa: CASSPPWRGSGYTF; cdr3_nt: TGTGCCAGCAGTCCCCCTTGGCGGGGCTCTGGCTACACCTTC
v_call: TRBV28; d_call: TRBD2; cdr3_length: 15; clone_size: once; j_call: TRBJ2-7; cdr3_aa: CASRKTSGDTYEQYF; cdr3_nt: TGTGCCAGCAGAAAGACTAGCGGGGATACCTACGAGCAGTACTTC
v_call: TRBV7-8; d_call: TRBD2; cdr3_length: 15; clone_size: NA; j_call: TRBJ2-7; cdr3_aa: CASSIVASGVYEQYF; cdr3_nt: TGTGCCAGCAGCATAGTGGCTAGCGGGGTGTACGAGCAGTACTTC
v_call: TRBV6-1; d_call: NA; cdr3_length: 14; clone_size: NA; j_call: TRBJ2-5; cdr3_aa: CASSEGGLRWTQYF; cdr3_nt: TGTGCCAGCAGTGAAGGGGGCCTCCGGTGGACCCAGTACTTC
v_call: TRBV11-2; d_call: NA; cdr3_length: 13; clone_size: NA; j_call: TRBJ2-7; cdr3_aa: CASTKTGTYEQYF; cdr3_nt: TGTGCCAGCACCAAGACAGGTACCTACGAGCAGTACTTC
v_call: TRBV10-2; d_call: NA; cdr3_length: 13; clone_size: NA; j_call: TRBJ1-2; cdr3_aa: CASSDQGSYGYTF; cdr3_nt: TGCGCCAGCAGTGACCAGGGGTCCTATGGCTACACCTTC
v_call: TRBV30; d_call: NA; cdr3_length: 14; clone_size: NA; j_call: TRBJ2-2; cdr3_aa: CAWETGLDTGELFF; cdr3_nt: TGTGCCTGGGAAACAGGGTTAGACACCGGGGAGCTGTTTTTT
v_call: TRBV28; d_call: NA; cdr3_length: 16; clone_size: NA; j_call: TRBJ1-2; cdr3_aa: CASSLMAPGPARGYTF; cdr3_nt: TGTGCCAGCAGTTTAATGGCGCCAGGCCCCGCTCGCGGCTACACCTTC
v_call: TRBV15; d_call: TRBD2; cdr3_length: 17; clone_size: NA; j_call: TRBJ2-3; cdr3_aa: CATSTRLLAGGTDTQYF; cdr3_nt: TGTGCCACCAGCACGCGCTTGCTAGCGGGAGGCACAGATACGCAGTATTTT
v_call: TRBV21-1; d_call: NA; cdr3_length: 13; clone_size: NA; j_call: TRBJ1-4; cdr3_aa: CASRRDTNEKLFF; cdr3_nt: TGTGCCAGCAGACGGGACACGAATGAAAAACTGTTTTTT
v_call: TRBV4-3; d_call: NA; cdr3_length: 13; clone_size: NA; j_call: TRBJ2-5; cdr3_aa: CASSSAAQETQYF; cdr3_nt: TGCGCCAGCAGCTCGGCAGCCCAAGAGACCCAGTACTTC
v_call: TRBV5-1; d_call: TRBD1; cdr3_length: 14; clone_size: NA; j_call: TRBJ1-4; cdr3_aa: CASSLGQGDEKLFF; cdr3_nt: TGCGCCAGCAGCCTGGGGCAGGGGGATGAAAAACTGTTTTTT
v_call: TRBV5-1; d_call: NA; cdr3_length: 12; clone_size: once; j_call: TRBJ1-1; cdr3_aa: CASTDSYTEAFF; cdr3_nt: TGCGCCAGCACCGACAGTTACACTGAAGCTTTCTTT
v_call: TRBV5-4; d_call: TRBD2; cdr3_length: 15; clone_size: medium-sized; j_call: TRBJ2-2; cdr3_aa: CASSLELGRAGELFF; cdr3_nt: TGTGCCAGCAGCTTGGAGTTGGGGAGGGCCGGGGAGCTGTTTTTT
v_call: TRBV2; d_call: TRBD2; cdr3_length: 15; clone_size: NA; j_call: TRBJ2-2; cdr3_aa: CASRVSGGSTGELFF; cdr3_nt: TGTGCCAGCAGGGTATCGGGGGGGAGCACCGGGGAGCTGTTTTTT
v_call: TRBV11-2; d_call: TRBD1; cdr3_length: 13; clone_size: few; j_call: TRBJ1-2; cdr3_aa: CASSLTGVAGYTF; cdr3_nt: TGTGCCAGCAGCCTTACAGGGGTTGCAGGCTACACCTTC
v_call: TRBV28; d_call: TRBD2; cdr3_length: 16; clone_size: NA; j_call: TRBJ2-1; cdr3_aa: CASSLTSGSSYNEQFF; cdr3_nt: TGTGCCAGCAGTTTAACTAGCGGGAGCTCCTACAATGAGCAGTTCTTC
v_call: TRBV30; d_call: TRBD2; cdr3_length: 15; clone_size: NA; j_call: TRBJ2-5; cdr3_aa: CAWNPGGPSLETQYF; cdr3_nt: TGTGCCTGGAATCCGGGAGGGCCCTCATTGGAGACCCAGTACTTC
v_call: TRBV11-1; d_call: TRBD2; cdr3_length: 19; clone_size: NA; j_call: TRBJ2-7; cdr3_aa: CASSQNGLAGGYGSYEQYF; cdr3_nt: TGTGCCAGCAGCCAAAATGGACTAGCGGGAGGCTATGGGTCCTACGAGCAGTACTTC
v_call: TRBV4-1; d_call: NA; cdr3_length: 13; clone_size: NA; j_call: TRBJ2-7; cdr3_aa: CASSQEGSYEQYF; cdr3_nt: TGCGCCAGCAGCCAAGAGGGCTCCTACGAGCAGTACTTC
v_call: TRBV18; d_call: NA; cdr3_length: 15; clone_size: NA; j_call: TRBJ1-5; cdr3_aa: CASSVIGGPAQPQHF; cdr3_nt: TGTGCCAGCTCGGTAATCGGGGGTCCGGCGCAGCCCCAGCATTTT
v_call: TRBV29-1; d_call: TRBD1; cdr3_length: 13; clone_size: NA; j_call: TRBJ2-7; cdr3_aa: CSVGDRGTREQYF; cdr3_nt: TGCAGCGTTGGTGACAGGGGTACCAGGGAGCAGTACTTC
v_call: TRBV19; d_call: TRBD1; cdr3_length: 14; clone_size: NA; j_call: TRBJ1-5; cdr3_aa: CASILTGGNQPQHF; cdr3_nt: TGTGCCAGTATCCTTACAGGGGGAAATCAGCCCCAGCATTTT
v_call: TRBV11-1; d_call: NA; cdr3_length: 13; clone_size: NA; j_call: TRBJ1-1; cdr3_aa: CASSLAGGTEAFF; cdr3_nt: TGTGCCAGCAGCTTAGCCGGCGGCACTGAAGCTTTCTTT
v_call: TRBV5-4; d_call: NA; cdr3_length: 14; clone_size: NA; j_call: TRBJ1-4; cdr3_aa: CASSSQGGDEKLFF; cdr3_nt: TGTGCCAGCAGCTCCCAGGGAGGGGACGAAAAACTGTTTTTT
v_call: TRBV28; d_call: NA; cdr3_length: 15; clone_size: NA; j_call: TRBJ1-1; cdr3_aa: CASSSIPLEGTEAFF; cdr3_nt: TGTGCCAGCAGTTCCATCCCCCTCGAAGGGACTGAAGCTTTCTTT
v_call: TRBV30; d_call: TRBD1; cdr3_length: 17; clone_size: NA; j_call: TRBJ2-3; cdr3_aa: CAWSPHGRQGSTDTQYF; cdr3_nt: TGTGCCTGGAGTCCCCATGGGAGACAGGGTAGCACAGATACGCAGTATTTT
v_call: TRBV18; d_call: NA; cdr3_length: 15; clone_size: NA; j_call: TRBJ1-6; cdr3_aa: CASSPEGRRDSPLHF; cdr3_nt: TGTGCCAGCTCACCAGAGGGACGGCGGGATTCACCCCTCCACTTT
v_call: TRBV7-8; d_call: NA; cdr3_length: 17; clone_size: NA; j_call: TRBJ2-2; cdr3_aa: CASSLATGGSLTGELFF; cdr3_nt: TGTGCCAGCAGCTTAGCGACTGGGGGCAGTCTCACCGGGGAGCTGTTTTTT
v_call: TRBV28; d_call: TRBD1; cdr3_length: 14; clone_size: NA; j_call: TRBJ1-2; cdr3_aa: CASSTSTGGYGYTF; cdr3_nt: TGTGCCAGCAGTACCTCGACAGGGGGCTATGGCTACACCTTC
v_call: TRBV7-7; d_call: TRBD1; cdr3_length: 14; clone_size: NA; j_call: TRBJ2-5; cdr3_aa: CASRSDRGSETQYF; cdr3_nt: TGTGCCAGCAGGTCGGACAGGGGGTCAGAGACCCAGTACTTC
v_call: TRBV2; d_call: NA; cdr3_length: 14; clone_size: NA; j_call: TRBJ2-5; cdr3_aa: CASRADPRKETQYF; cdr3_nt: TGTGCCAGCAGGGCGGACCCCCGCAAGGAGACCCAGTACTTC
v_call: TRBV10-3; d_call: TRBD2; cdr3_length: 19; clone_size: NA; j_call: TRBJ2-1; cdr3_aa: CAIRTSGTSGRVSYNEQFF; cdr3_nt: TGTGCCATCAGGACTTCCGGGACTAGCGGGAGGGTTTCCTACAATGAGCAGTTCTTC
v_call: TRBV2; d_call: NA; cdr3_length: 14; clone_size: NA; j_call: TRBJ1-5; cdr3_aa: CASSEGSSNQPQHF; cdr3_nt: TGTGCCAGCAGTGAAGGTAGTAGCAATCAGCCCCAGCATTTT
v_call: TRBV4-2; d_call: NA; cdr3_length: 12; clone_size: NA; j_call: TRBJ2-3; cdr3_aa: CASSRGASNRYF; cdr3_nt: TGTGCCAGCAGCCGGGGCGCCTCGAATAGGTATTTT
v_call: TRBV21-1; d_call: NA; cdr3_length: 14; clone_size: NA; j_call: TRBJ1-2; cdr3_aa: CASKRHLANYGYTF; cdr3_nt: TGTGCCAGCAAAAGACACCTGGCTAACTATGGCTACACCTTC
v_call: TRBV6-6; d_call: NA; cdr3_length: 14; clone_size: NA; j_call: TRBJ1-4; cdr3_aa: CASSPSGWNEKLFF; cdr3_nt: TGTGCCAGCAGTCCCTCGGGTTGGAATGAAAAACTGTTTTTT
v_call: TRBV28; d_call: TRBD2; cdr3_length: 15; clone_size: NA; j_call: TRBJ2-7; cdr3_aa: CASNIPGTRSDEQYF; cdr3_nt: TGTGCCAGCAATATACCCGGGACTAGATCTGACGAGCAGTACTTC
v_call: TRBV5-5; d_call: TRBD1; cdr3_length: 14; clone_size: few; j_call: TRBJ1-2; cdr3_aa: CASSLGQGASGYTF; cdr3_nt: TGTGCCAGCAGCCTCGGACAGGGGGCAAGCGGCTACACCTTC
v_call: TRBV28; d_call: NA; cdr3_length: 13; clone_size: once; j_call: TRBJ1-2; cdr3_aa: CASSLETGRGYTF; cdr3_nt: TGTGCCAGCAGTTTAGAAACAGGGCGAGGCTACACCTTC
v_call: TRBV28; d_call: TRBD2; cdr3_length: 15; clone_size: NA; j_call: TRBJ2-5; cdr3_aa: CASSPIAGGQETQYF; cdr3_nt: TGTGCCAGCAGTCCAATAGCGGGAGGGCAAGAGACCCAGTACTTC
v_call: TRBV18; d_call: NA; cdr3_length: 13; clone_size: NA; j_call: TRBJ2-6; cdr3_aa: CASSGSGANVLTF; cdr3_nt: TGTGCCAGCTCTGGCTCTGGGGCCAACGTCCTGACTTTC
v_call: TRBV10-3; d_call: NA; cdr3_length: 15; clone_size: NA; j_call: TRBJ1-5; cdr3_aa: CAISESAGPNQPQHF; cdr3_nt: TGTGCCATCAGTGAGTCGGCAGGGCCCAATCAGCCCCAGCATTTT
v_call: TRBV4-2; d_call: NA; cdr3_length: 14; clone_size: NA; j_call: TRBJ2-5; cdr3_aa: CASSLYSGKETQYF; cdr3_nt: TGTGCCAGCAGCCTATACAGCGGAAAAGAGACCCAGTACTTC
v_call: TRBV5-1; d_call: NA; cdr3_length: 15; clone_size: NA; j_call: TRBJ1-4; cdr3_aa: CASSARLATNEKLFF; cdr3_nt: TGCGCCAGCAGCGCCAGGTTAGCAACTAATGAAAAACTGTTTTTT
v_call: TRBV7-2; d_call: NA; cdr3_length: 14; clone_size: NA; j_call: TRBJ2-7; cdr3_aa: CASSPRDGTYEQYF; cdr3_nt: TGTGCCAGCAGCCCCCGGGACGGGACCTACGAGCAGTACTTC
v_call: TRBV19; d_call: TRBD2; cdr3_length: 15; clone_size: few; j_call: TRBJ2-2; cdr3_aa: CASTWRGMNTGELFF; cdr3_nt: TGTGCCAGTACTTGGCGGGGGATGAACACCGGGGAGCTGTTTTTT
v_call: TRBV7-2; d_call: NA; cdr3_length: 14; clone_size: NA; j_call: TRBJ2-4; cdr3_aa: CASRFGGGFDIQYF; cdr3_nt: TGTGCCAGCAGGTTCGGAGGGGGGTTTGACATTCAGTACTTC